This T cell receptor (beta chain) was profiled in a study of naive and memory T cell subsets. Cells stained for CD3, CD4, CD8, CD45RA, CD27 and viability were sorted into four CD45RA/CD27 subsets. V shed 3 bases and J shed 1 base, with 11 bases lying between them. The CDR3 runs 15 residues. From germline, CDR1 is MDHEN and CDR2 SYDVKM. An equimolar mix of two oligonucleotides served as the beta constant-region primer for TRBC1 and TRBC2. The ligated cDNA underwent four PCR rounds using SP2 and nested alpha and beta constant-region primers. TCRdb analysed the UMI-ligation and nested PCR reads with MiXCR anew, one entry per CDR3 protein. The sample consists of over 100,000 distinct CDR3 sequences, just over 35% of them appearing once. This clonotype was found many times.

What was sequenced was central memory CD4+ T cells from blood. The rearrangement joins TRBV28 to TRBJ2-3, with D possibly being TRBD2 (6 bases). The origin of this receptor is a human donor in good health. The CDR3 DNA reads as TGTGCCAGCAGTTTGCCCGGGAGCGGCACAGATACGCAGTATTTT. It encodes CASSLPGSGTDTQYF.